This T cell receptor beta chain was captured in a study of CD8 T cells in Susac syndrome (dated by TCRdb to between 2017 and 2020). Some background on the complete study: Among the Susac syndrome patients who were sequenced, clinically active disease was present in five or six and clinical remission was observed in fewer than 10. Susac syndrome patients were therapy-naive, on corticosteroids (some also receiving IVIg), or on IVIg alone at blood withdrawal. Whether CD8+ T cell activation and differentiation in Susac syndrome was antigen driven was tested using repertoire sequencing. Clonality of the CD8+ T cell repertoire was compared between around eleven healthy donors, approximately 14 Susac syndrome patients and 15 multiple sclerosis patients.

Overall study results and their limits: Clonal expansion was observed in Susac syndrome CD8+ repertoires, with the highest expansion in CD8+ TEMRA cells and greater expansion in clinically active than in remitting patients. The number of individuals in the TCR sequencing and HLA analysis was acknowledged as relatively small. Some 15 and five Susac-specific public clones were found in the total CD8+ and CD8+ TEMRA repertoires, respectively.

The junction carries 9 bases between V and J, which are trimmed by 4 bases and 8 bases respectively. The germline V gene (reference sequence) sets CDR1 to MNHEY and CDR2 to SMNVEV. The CDR3 runs 13 residues from the cysteine to the phenylalanine. The retained sequence is limited to the CDR3, 39 bases, with the frame set at the first base. Worth noting for this clonotype: Its antigen is not yet known. Per-nucleotide qualities are absent, and no much larger clonotype sits a single base away.

High-throughput TCR beta sequencing profiled peripheral blood CD8+ and CD4+ T cells from healthy donors, Susac syndrome patients and multiple sclerosis patients. The Susac syndrome patients fulfilled recently defined diagnostic criteria for definite or probable disease. Bulk CD8+ and CD4+ T cells were purified magnetically by negative isolation, whereas CD8+ TEMRA cells were enriched by FACS. Blood was drawn into EDTA tubes, processed within 24 hours, and PBMCs were isolated by density gradient centrifugation. PBMCs intended for TCR sequencing were frozen in liquid nitrogen and were later thawed in a 37 degrees C water bath. A purity of at least 90% was achieved for sorted or isolated CD4+, CD8+ and CD8+ TEMRA cells. RNA was extracted with the RNeasy kit and roughly 0.45 to 1 ug was reverse transcribed using random hexamers. The immunoSEQ multiplex PCR assay, which covers 54 Vbeta and 13 Jbeta segments, was used to amplify TCR beta CDR3 regions. PCR amplification bias was corrected by using a synthetic template baseline for primer optimization and computational correction. Processing in the source paper ran as follows. Reads were annotated to V, D and J genes per IMGT and analyzed with immunoSEQ Analyzer, keeping only productive sequences. To calculate clonality, Shannon entropy was normalized by log2 of the number of productive unique sequences and then subtracted from one. For each patient and control, public and private clones were evaluated within the 100 most prevalent clones. A clone was defined as Susac-specific if it was absent from the healthy and MS cohorts, from over a thousand published viral clones and from other ImmuneACCESS disease sequences. The raw public data were reprocessed by TCRdb itself: fastp quality trimming at Q25, MiXCR clonotype calling, in-frame beta chains only. Every entry covers one CDR3 protein and lists the most common genes and DNA from its rows. TCRdb, not the authors, supplied the V and J calls. A total of some 110,000 distinct CDR3 sequences appear in this sample, over 90% of them only once. The biggest ten clones account for 0.25% to 0.3% of the sample.

The receptor was isolated from a human donor with Susac syndrome. The sequence is built from TRBV27 and TRBJ1-6, with no reliable assignment of the D segment. The material sequenced was CD8+ T cells from PBMCs. The CDR3 region has the sequence CASSYARYSPLHF. The bases read TGTGCCAGCAGTTACGCCCGCTATTCACCCCTCCACTTT.